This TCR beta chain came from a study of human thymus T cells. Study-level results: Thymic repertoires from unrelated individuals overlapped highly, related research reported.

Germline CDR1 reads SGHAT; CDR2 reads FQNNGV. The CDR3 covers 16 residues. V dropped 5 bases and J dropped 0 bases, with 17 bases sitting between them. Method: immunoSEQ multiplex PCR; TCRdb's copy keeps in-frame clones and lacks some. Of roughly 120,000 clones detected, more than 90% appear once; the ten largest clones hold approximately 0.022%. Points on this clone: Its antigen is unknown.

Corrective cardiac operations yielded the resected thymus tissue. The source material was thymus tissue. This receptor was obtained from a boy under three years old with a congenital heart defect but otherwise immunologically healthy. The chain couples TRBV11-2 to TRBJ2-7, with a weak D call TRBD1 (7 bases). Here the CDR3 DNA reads TGTGCCAGCAGCGCGGGACCGACAGGGAACTCCTACGAGCAGTACTTC. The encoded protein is CASSAGPTGNSYEQYF.